This T cell receptor beta chain was recorded in a study of beta chain features in type 1 diabetes. Between the trimmed V and J ends, which lost 4 bases and 3 bases, there was a span of 7 bases. The CDR3 has 12 residues. Germline V gene sequence: CDR1 MNHEY, CDR2 SVGAGI. Of the isolated RNA, all was reverse transcribed, and so the sequenced material was expressed TCRB transcripts. Produced via immunoSEQ multiplex PCR; TCRdb's table is partial and in-frame only. Among roughly 350,000 clones listed, 11% were seen once. What was sequenced was naive CD4+ T cells from blood. The chain links TRBV6-5 to TRBJ2-7; D may be TRBD1 (6 bases). This clonotype originated in a woman under 40 in good health. The CDR3 spells CASSLQGYEQYF. In DNA, the CDR3 is TGTGCCAGCAGTTTACAGGGCTACGAGCAGTACTTC.